Below, one T cell receptor (beta chain) is given with its context. Its specificity is unknown. This specimen comes from a study of CD8 T cells in Susac syndrome. Study context: Among the sequenced Susac syndrome patients, roughly six had active disease while under ten were in remission.

The germline V and J ends were trimmed by 1 base and 4 bases, with 16 bases remaining between them. The CDR3 extends over 15 amino acids. CDR1 and CDR2 (germline): DFQATT, SNEGSKA (reference sequence). Reverse transcription of roughly 0.45 to 1 ug RNA used random hexamers. TCRdb re-analysed the immunoSEQ multiplex PCR reads in MiXCR, keeping a single row per CDR3 protein. The sample includes roughly 200,000 distinct CDR3 sequences, 94% of them seen just once. Findings of the study overall: Clonal expansion was not observed in the Susac syndrome CD4+ T cell repertoires.

The source material was CD4+ T cells from PBMCs. The source is a human donor with Susac syndrome. The rearrangement links TRBV20-1 to TRBJ2-5; weak D call: TRBD2 (6 bases). CDR3 nucleotide sequence: TGCAGTGCTAGAGCCCCGACTGGAGGGTTAGAGACCCAGTACTTC. Amino acid sequence: CSARAPTGGLETQYF.